This T cell receptor (beta chain) was recovered during a study of T cells in Graves' hyperthyroidism and ophthalmopathy. Broader study findings: In blood, most of the thyroid clonotypes expanded above 0.001 were also present. A median about 6.2 months before onset, the model predicted ophthalmopathy.

RNA transcripts were the template for amplifying TCR beta CDR3 regions. Initially, a first-round RT-PCR of the TCR CDR3 employed the HTBI primer set. MiXCR, run by TCRdb on the multiplex PCR reads, gives a single entry per CDR3 protein. The sample includes roughly 600,000 distinct CDR3 sequences, around 15% seen only once; the top ten take around 13%. Germline V gene data show CDR1 as LNHDA and CDR2 as SQIVND (reference sequence). With 3 bases removed from V and 2 bases from J, the gap between germline ends came to 10 bases. The CDR3 has 15 amino acids. This clonotype was counted between two and nine times. What it binds is not known.

The sequencing sample was made of blood. The receptor was derived from a woman aged 45-59 years with Graves' ophthalmopathy. V usage is TRBV19 and J usage is TRBJ2-2, with D uncertain. The CDR3 bases are TGTGCCAGTAGTATCTTTTTAGCCAACACCGGGGAGCTGTTTTTT. Translated, it gives CASSIFLANTGELFF. Looking up the rest from reference TRBV19 and TRBJ2-2 gives the full variable domain: DGGITQSPKYLFRKEGQNVTLSCEQNLNHDAMYWYRQDPGQGLRLIYYSQIVNDFQKGDIAEGYSVSREKKESFPLTVTSAQKNPTAFYLCASSIFLANTGELFFGEGSRLTVL.